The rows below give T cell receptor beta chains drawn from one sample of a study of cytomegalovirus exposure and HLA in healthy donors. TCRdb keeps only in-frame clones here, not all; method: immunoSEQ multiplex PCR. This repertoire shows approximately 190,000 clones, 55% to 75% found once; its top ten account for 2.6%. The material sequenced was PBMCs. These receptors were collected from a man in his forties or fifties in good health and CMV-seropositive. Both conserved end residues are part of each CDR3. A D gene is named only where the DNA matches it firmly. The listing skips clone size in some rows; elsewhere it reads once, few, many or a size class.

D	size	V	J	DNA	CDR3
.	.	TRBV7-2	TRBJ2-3	TGTGCCAGCAGCTTAGTGAGCGGGTCAGATACGCAGTATTTT	CASSLVSGSDTQYF
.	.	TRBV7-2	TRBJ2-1	TGTGCCAGCAGCTTAGTCGGGGGCTCCTACAATGAGCAGTTCTTC	CASSLVGGSYNEQFF
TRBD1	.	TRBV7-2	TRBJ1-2	TGTGCCAGCAGCATCGGGACAGGACCCGAGGATGGCTACACCTTC	CASSIGTGPEDGYTF
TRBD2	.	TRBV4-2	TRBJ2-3	TGTGCCAGCAGCCCCAGAGGAGCGGGGGTTCATTTAGATACGCAGTATTTT	CASSPRGAGVHLDTQYF
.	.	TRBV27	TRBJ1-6	TGTGCCAGCAGAGCTAACTCCTATAATTCACCCCTCCACTTT	CASRANSYNSPLHF
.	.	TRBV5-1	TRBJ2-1	TGCGCCAGCAGCTTCCCGACAGTGAATGAGCAGTTCTTC	CASSFPTVNEQFF
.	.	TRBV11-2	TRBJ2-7	TGTGCCAGCAGCTTAGATGGGCCTGATTACGAGCAGTACTTC	CASSLDGPDYEQYF
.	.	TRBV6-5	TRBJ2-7	TGTGCCAGCAGTTACTCCGGGGAAGGGATCAACGAGCAGTACTTC	CASSYSGEGINEQYF
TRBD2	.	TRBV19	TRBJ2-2	TGTGCCAGCGGAGAAAGCGGGGGGGCCGCAAACACCGGGGAGCTGTTTTTT	CASGESGGAANTGELFF
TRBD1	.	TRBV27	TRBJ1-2	TGTGCCAGCAGTCGCGGACAGGGGGCTGGCTACACCTTC	CASSRGQGAGYTF
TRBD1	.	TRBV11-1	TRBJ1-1	TGTGCCAGCAGCTCCAACAGGGGAGCATCCACTGAAGCTTTCTTT	CASSSNRGASTEAFF
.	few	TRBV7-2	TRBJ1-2	TGTGCCAGCAGCCGCGAAGGACTGTCCCTTGGCTACACCTTC	CASSREGLSLGYTF
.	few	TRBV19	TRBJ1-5	TGTGCCAGTAGTATTGTGCCTACAGGGAATCAGCCCCAGCATTTT	CASSIVPTGNQPQHF
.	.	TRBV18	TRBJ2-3	TGTGCCAGCTCACCACCAACTAACACAGATACGCAGTATTTT	CASSPPTNTDTQYF
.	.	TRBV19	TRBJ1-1	TGTGCCAGTAGTATGGGGGCGTGGGGAATCCGAACTGAAGCTTTCTTT	CASSMGAWGIRTEAFF
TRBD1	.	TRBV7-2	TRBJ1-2	TGTGCCAGCAGCGGTCAGGGACAGGGGGCTGGCTACACCTTC	CASSGQGQGAGYTF
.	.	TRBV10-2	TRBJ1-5	TGCGCCAGCAGTACAGGAACTCTACAGCCCCAGCATTTT	CASSTGTLQPQHF
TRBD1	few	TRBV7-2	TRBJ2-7	TGTGCCAGCAGCTTAAGGGGACAGGGGGCGAAGAACGAGCAGTACTTC	CASSLRGQGAKNEQYF
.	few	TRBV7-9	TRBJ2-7	TGTTCCAGCAGCCCCCTCGCGGAGCAGTACTTC	CSSSPLAEQYF
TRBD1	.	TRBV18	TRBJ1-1	TGTGCCAGCTCACCAACAGGGGTGAACACTGAAGCTTTCTTT	CASSPTGVNTEAFF